These 8 T cell receptor beta chains were sequenced from one sample in a study of T cells in Graves' hyperthyroidism and ophthalmopathy. Amplification targeted TCR beta CDR3 regions from RNA transcripts. A set of HTBI primers served as the primers for a first-round RT-PCR of the TCR CDR3. Each CDR3 protein is one row after TCRdb ran MiXCR on the multiplex PCR reads. The sample contains hundreds of thousands of distinct CDR3 sequences, less than 25% of which appear only once. Input material: blood. Receptors originate from a man aged 25 to 45 with Graves' ophthalmopathy.

This clonotype came up many times. This chain uses TRBV20-1 with TRBJ1-4; 7 nucleotides match TRBD1. V lost 5 bases to trimming and J lost 6 bases; unmatched junction nucleotides: 6. Germline lookup yields CDR1 DFQATT and CDR2 SNEGSKA (reference sequence). The CDR3 totals 13 residues. CDR3 DNA sequence: TGCAGTGCTGGAGCAGGGGGATATGAAAAACTGTTTTTT. Protein product: CSAGAGGYEKLFF.

This clonotype occurred a few times. The J gene is TRBJ2-3, the V gene TRBV6-1; D tentatively reads TRBD1 or TRBD2 (5 bases each). The V end lost 7 bases, the J end lost 0 bases, and 20 bases lay between the germline ends. This CDR3 is built from 17 residues. Germline V lookup: CDR1 MNHNS, CDR2 SASEGT. CDR3 amino acids: CASNGANILGSTDTQYF. CDR3 DNA sequence: TGTGCCAGCAACGGGGCTAACATTTTAGGGAGCACAGATACGCAGTATTTT.

V usage is TRBV3-1 and J usage is TRBJ2-3, with 7 positions matching TRBD1. This CDR3 comprises 16 residues. Germline CDR1 LGHDT, CDR2 YNNKEL (reference sequence). V dropped 0 bases and J dropped 0; count of bases not matched to a gene: 3. CDR3 coding DNA: TGTGCCAGCAGCCAAGATACAGGGGTTAGCACAGATACGCAGTATTTT. It yields the protein CASSQDTGVSTDTQYF.

There are many counts of this clonotype. The rearrangement links TRBV5-1 to TRBJ2-1, with TRBD1 identical over 12 bases. The CDR3 covers 17 residues. In germline, CDR1 is SGHRS, CDR2 YFSETQ. The junction had 10 bases not matched to a gene; V was cut back by 0 bases and J by 9 bases. CDR3 sequence reads: CASSLGSPGQGAFEQFF. The CDR3 DNA sequence: TGCGCCAGCAGCTTGGGCAGTCCGGGACAGGGGGCTTTTGAGCAGTTCTTC.

The V call is TRBV5-1, the J call TRBJ2-2; D call uncertain. Trimming cost V 6 bases and J 6 bases, with 15 bases left between them. The CDR3 has 14 amino acids. Germline CDR1 SGHRS, CDR2 YFSETQ. The CDR3 sequence is CASTLRPGPGELFF. CDR3 sequence (DNA): TGCGCCAGCACCCTCCGTCCCGGGCCCGGGGAGCTGTTTTTT.

V is TRBV6-1 and J is TRBJ2-2; no definite D call. Germline CDR1 and CDR2: MNHNS and SASEGT. Trimming removed 2 bases from V and 4 bases from J, with 8 bases in between. This CDR3 has 14 residues. The CDR3 DNA is TGTGCCAGCAGTGAACTACACGCCACCGGGGAGCTGTTTTTT. As protein: CASSELHATGELFF.

This clonotype was detected a few times. The chain recombines TRBV19 with TRBJ1-3; D gene ambiguous. V dropped 3 bases and J dropped 0 bases, with 9 bases sitting between them. This CDR3 region has 15 residues. The germline gives CDR1 LNHDA, CDR2 SQIVND (reference sequence). The CDR3 DNA reads TGTGCCAGTAGTATTGCCGGCTACTCTGGAAACACCATATATTTT. This sequence encodes CASSIAGYSGNTIYF.

This clonotype was seen a handful of times. The chain combines TRBV9 with TRBJ2-7; no firm D call. This CDR3 is 13 amino acids long. In germline, CDR1 is SGDLS, CDR2 YYNGEE. V was cut by 1 base and J by 7 bases, with 12 bases left in between. CDR3 region: CASSVWGAGEQYF. The CDR3 DNA reads TGTGCCAGCAGCGTATGGGGTGCCGGGGAGCAGTACTTC.